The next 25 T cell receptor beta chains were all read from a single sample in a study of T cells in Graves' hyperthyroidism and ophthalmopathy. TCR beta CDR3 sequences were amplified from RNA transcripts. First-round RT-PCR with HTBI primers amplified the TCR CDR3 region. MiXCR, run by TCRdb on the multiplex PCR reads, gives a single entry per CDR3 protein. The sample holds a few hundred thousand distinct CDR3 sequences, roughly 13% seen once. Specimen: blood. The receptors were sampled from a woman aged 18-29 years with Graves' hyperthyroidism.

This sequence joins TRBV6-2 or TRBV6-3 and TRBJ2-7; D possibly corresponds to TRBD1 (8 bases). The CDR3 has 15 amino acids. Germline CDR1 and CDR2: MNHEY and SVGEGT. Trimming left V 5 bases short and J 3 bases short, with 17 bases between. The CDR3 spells CASSPYRGGFYEQYF. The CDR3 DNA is TGTGCCAGCAGTCCGTACAGGGGGGGCTTCTACGAGCAGTACTTC.

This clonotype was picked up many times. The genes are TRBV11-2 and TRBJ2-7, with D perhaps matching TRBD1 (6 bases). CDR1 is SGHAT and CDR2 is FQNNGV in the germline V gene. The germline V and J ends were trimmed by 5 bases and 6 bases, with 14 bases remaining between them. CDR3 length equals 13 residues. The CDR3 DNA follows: TGTGCCAGCAGCCCACGGACAGAGGGCGAGCAGTACTTC. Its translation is CASSPRTEGEQYF.

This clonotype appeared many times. In DNA form, the CDR3 reads TGCAGTGTTCCGGGACAGGGCAATCAGCCCCAGCATTTT. Encoded protein: CSVPGQGNQPQHF. The gene calls are TRBV20-1 and TRBJ1-5; 8 bases are a match to TRBD1. V was clipped by 7 bases and J by 2 bases; unmatched bases: 4. Germline-derived CDR1 and CDR2 are DFQATT and SNEGSKA (reference sequence). This CDR3 is built from 13 residues.

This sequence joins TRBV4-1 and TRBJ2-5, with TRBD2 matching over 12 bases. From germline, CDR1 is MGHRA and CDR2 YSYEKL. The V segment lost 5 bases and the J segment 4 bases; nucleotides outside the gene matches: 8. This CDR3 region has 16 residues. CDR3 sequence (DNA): TGCGCCAGCAGCTATTCTAGCGGGAGGGCCGGAGAGACCCAGTACTTC. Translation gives CASSYSSGRAGETQYF.

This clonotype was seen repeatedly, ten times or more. The CDR3 sequence: CASSYDRMSSYNEQFF. The DNA for the CDR3 is TGCGCCAGCAGCTATGATCGGATGAGCTCCTACAATGAGCAGTTCTTC. This chain joins TRBV5-1 and TRBJ2-1; D gene unclear. With 3 bases removed from V and 0 bases from J, the gap between germline ends came to 13 bases. The CDR3 runs to 16 residues. Per the germline V gene, CDR1 is SGHRS and CDR2 is YFSETQ. The variable domain in full, completed from reference TRBV5-1 and TRBJ2-1, reads KAGVTQTPRYLIKTRGQQVTLSCSPISGHRSVSWYQQTPGQGLQFLFEYFSETQRNKGNFPGRFSGRQFSNSRSEMNVSTLELGDSALYLCASSYDRMSSYNEQFFGPGTRLTVL.

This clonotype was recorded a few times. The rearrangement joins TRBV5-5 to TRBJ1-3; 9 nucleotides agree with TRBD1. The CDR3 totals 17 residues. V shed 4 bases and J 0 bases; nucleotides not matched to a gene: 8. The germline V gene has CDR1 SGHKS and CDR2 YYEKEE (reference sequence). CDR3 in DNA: TGTGCCAGCAGCCCACAGGGGGCCAAGAGCTCTGGAAACACCATATATTTT. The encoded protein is CASSPQGAKSSGNTIYF. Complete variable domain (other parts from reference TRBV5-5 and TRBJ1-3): DAGVTQSPTHLIKTRGQQVTLRCSPISGHKSVSWYQQVLGQGPQFIFQYYEKEERGRGNFPDRFSARQFPNYSSELNVNALLLGDSALYLCASSPQGAKSSGNTIYFGEGSWLTVV.

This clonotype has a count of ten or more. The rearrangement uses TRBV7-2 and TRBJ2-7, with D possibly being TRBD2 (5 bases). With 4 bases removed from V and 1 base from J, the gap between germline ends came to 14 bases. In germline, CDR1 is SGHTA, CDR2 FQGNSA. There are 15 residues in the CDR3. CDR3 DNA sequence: TGTGCCAGCAGCTCCCCCTGGACGGGATCCTACGAGCAGTACTTC. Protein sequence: CASSSPWTGSYEQYF.

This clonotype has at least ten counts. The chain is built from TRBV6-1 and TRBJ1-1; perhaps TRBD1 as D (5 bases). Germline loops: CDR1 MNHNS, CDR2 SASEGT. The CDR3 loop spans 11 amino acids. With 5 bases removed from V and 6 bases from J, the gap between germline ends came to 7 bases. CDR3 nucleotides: TGTGCCAGCAGTAGGGGAGCTGAAGCTTTCTTT. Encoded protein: CASSRGAEAFF.

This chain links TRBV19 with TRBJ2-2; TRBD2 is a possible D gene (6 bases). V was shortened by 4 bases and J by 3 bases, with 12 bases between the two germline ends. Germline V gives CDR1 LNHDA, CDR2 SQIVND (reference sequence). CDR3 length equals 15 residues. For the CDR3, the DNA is TGTGCCAGTAGTACTGGGGGGATCGACACCGGGGAGCTGTTTTTT. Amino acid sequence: CASSTGGIDTGELFF.

Written as DNA, the CDR3 is TGTGCCAGCAGTGATCATGGCAATGAGCAGTTCTTC. Its translation: CASSDHGNEQFF. The V and J genes are TRBV6-1 and TRBJ2-1, with D unclear. The CDR3 runs 12 residues. The V gene lost 3 bases and the J gene lost 6 bases, with 6 bases spanning the gap. Germline-derived CDR1 and CDR2 are MNHNS and SASEGT.

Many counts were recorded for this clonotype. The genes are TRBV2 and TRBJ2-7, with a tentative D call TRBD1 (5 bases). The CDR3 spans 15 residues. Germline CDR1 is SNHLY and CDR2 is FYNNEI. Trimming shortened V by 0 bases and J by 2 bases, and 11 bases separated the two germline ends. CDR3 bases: TGTGCCAGCAGTGAAGCAGGGGCAGGGACCTACGAGCAGTACTTC. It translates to CASSEAGAGTYEQYF.

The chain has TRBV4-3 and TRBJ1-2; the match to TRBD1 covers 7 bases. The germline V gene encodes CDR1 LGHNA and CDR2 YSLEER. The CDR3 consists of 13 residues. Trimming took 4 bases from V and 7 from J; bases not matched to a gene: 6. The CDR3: CASSPQGDSGYTF. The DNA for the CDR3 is TGCGCCAGCAGCCCTCAGGGGGACTCTGGCTACACCTTC.

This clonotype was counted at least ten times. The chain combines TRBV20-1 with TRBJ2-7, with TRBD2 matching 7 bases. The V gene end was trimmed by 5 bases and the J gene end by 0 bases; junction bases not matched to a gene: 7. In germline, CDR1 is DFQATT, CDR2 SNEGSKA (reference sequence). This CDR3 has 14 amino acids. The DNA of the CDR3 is TGCAGTGCTTATCAGGGAGGGCGCTCCTACGAGCAGTACTTC. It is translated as CSAYQGGRSYEQYF.

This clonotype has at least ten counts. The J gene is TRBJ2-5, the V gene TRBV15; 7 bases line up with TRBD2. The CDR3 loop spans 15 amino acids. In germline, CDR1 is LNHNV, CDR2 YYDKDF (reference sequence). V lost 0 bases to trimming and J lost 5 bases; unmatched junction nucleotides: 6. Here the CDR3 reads CATSRERLARETQYF. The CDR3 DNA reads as TGTGCCACCAGCAGAGAACGACTAGCTAGGGAGACCCAGTACTTC. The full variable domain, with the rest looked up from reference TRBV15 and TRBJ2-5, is DAMVIQNPRYQVTQFGKPVTLSCSQTLNHNVMYWYQQKSSQAPKLLFHYYDKDFNNEADTPDNFQSRRPNTSFCFLDIRSPGLGDTAMYLCATSRERLARETQYFGPGTRLLVL.

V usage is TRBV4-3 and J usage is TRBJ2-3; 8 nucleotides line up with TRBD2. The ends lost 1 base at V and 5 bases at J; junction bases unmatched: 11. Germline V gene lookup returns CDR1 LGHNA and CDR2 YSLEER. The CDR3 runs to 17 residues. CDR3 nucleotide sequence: TGCGCCAGCAGCCAAGCTGCACCGGGAGGGGGGGTAGATACGCAGTATTTT. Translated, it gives CASSQAAPGGGVDTQYF.

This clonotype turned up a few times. CDR3 DNA sequence: TGCGCCAGCAGTGACACGGCCTATGAAGCTTTCTTT. Translating it yields CASSDTAYEAFF. V usage is TRBV10-1 and J usage is TRBJ1-1; no reliable D call. Trimming removed 3 bases at V and 7 bases at J, with 9 bases between. Germline values: CDR1 WNHNN, CDR2 SYGVQD (reference sequence). This CDR3 comprises 12 residues.

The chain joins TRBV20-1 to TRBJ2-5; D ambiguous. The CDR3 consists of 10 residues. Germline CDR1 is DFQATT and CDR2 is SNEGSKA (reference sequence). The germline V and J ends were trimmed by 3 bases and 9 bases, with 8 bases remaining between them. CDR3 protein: CSASPNPQYF. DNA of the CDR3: TGCAGTGCTAGCCCCAATCCCCAGTACTTC.

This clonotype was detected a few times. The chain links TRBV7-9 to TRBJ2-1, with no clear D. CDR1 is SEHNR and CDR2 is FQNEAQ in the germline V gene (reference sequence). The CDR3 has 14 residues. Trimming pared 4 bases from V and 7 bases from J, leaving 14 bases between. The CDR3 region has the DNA TGTGCCAGCAGCTCCCGGGTTCTTGGAAATGAGCAGTTCTTC. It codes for CASSSRVLGNEQFF.

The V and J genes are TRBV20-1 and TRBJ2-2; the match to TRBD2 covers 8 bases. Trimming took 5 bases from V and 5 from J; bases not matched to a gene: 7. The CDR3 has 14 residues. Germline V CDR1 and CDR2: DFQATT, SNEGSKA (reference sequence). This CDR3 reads CSASTASGTGELFF. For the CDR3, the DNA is TGCAGTGCTTCAACTGCTAGCGGGACCGGGGAGCTGTTTTTT.

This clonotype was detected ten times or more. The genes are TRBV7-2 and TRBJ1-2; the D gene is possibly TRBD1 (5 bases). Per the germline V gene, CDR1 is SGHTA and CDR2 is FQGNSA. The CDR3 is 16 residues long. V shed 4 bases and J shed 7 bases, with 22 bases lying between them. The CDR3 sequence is CASSSGFRGLKAGYTF. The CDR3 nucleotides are TGTGCCAGCAGCTCCGGTTTTCGGGGCTTAAAGGCTGGCTACACCTTC.

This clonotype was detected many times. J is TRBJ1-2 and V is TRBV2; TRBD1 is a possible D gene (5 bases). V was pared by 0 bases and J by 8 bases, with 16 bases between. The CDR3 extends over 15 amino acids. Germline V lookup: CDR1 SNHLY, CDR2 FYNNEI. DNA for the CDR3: TGTGCCAGCAGTGAAGCGCTCCAGGGACGTGGCGGCTACACCTTC. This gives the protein CASSEALQGRGGYTF.

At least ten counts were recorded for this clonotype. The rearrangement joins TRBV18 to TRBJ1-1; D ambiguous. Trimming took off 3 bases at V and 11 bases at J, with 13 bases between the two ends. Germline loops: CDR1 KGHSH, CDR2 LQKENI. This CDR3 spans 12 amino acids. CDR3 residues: CASSPLSEEAFF. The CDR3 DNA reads TGTGCCAGCTCACCTTTAAGCGAGGAGGCTTTCTTT.

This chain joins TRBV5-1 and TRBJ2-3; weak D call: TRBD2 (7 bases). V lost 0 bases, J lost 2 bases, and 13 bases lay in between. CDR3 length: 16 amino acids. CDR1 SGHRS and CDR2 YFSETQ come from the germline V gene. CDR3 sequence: CASSLGEAGATDTQYF. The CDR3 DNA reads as TGCGCCAGCAGCTTGGGGGAGGCGGGGGCCACAGATACGCAGTATTTT.

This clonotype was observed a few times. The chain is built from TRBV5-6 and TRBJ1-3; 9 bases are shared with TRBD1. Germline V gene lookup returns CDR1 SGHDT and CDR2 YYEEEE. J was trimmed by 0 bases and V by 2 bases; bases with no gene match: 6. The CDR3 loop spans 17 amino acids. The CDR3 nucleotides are TGTGCCAGCAGCTTTCGAACAGGGGGCCCCTCTGGAAACACCATATATTTT. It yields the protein CASSFRTGGPSGNTIYF. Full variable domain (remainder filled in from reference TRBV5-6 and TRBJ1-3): DAGVTQSPTHLIKTRGQQVTLRCSPKSGHDTVSWYQQALGQGPQFIFQYYEEEERQRGNFPDRFSGHQFPNYSSELNVNALLLGDSALYLCASSFRTGGPSGNTIYFGEGSWLTVV.

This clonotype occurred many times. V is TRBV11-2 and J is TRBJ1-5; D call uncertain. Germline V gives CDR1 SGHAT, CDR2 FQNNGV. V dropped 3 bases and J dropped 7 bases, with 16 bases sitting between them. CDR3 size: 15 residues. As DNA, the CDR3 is TGTGCCAGCAGCTTGCAAGACGGAGGGAAACAGCCCCAGCATTTT. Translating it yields CASSLQDGGKQPQHF.